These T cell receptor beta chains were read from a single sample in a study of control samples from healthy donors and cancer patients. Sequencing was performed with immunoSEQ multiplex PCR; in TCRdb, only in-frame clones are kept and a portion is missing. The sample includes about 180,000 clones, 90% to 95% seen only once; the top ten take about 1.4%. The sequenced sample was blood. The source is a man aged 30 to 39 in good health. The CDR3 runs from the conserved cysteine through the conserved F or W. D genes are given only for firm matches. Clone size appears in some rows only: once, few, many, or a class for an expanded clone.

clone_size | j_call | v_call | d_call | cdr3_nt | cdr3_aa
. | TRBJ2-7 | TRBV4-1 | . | TGCGCCAGCAGCCAGGGACCCAGGGGCAGTCCCTACGAGCAGTACTTC | CASSQGPRGSPYEQYF
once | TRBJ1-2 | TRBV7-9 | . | TGTGCCAGCAGCTTAGCGGTCAGCCCCAACTATGGCTACACCTTC | CASSLAVSPNYGYTF
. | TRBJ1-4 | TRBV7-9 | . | TGTGCCAGCAGCTTAGCGCGACAGAGGTTCAATGAAAAACTGTTTTTT | CASSLARQRFNEKLFF
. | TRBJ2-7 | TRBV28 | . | TGTGCCAGCAGGTCCGGGACTCACTACGAGCAGTACTTC | CASRSGTHYEQYF
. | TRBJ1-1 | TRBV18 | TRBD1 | TGTGCCAGCTCACCACCGCAGGGGGGAGGTGAAGCTTTCTTT | CASSPPQGGGEAFF
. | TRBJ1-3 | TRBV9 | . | TGTGCCAGCAGCCCTGCTGGTGGAAACACCATATATTTT | CASSPAGGNTIYF
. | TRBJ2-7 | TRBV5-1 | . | TGCGCCAGCAGTGTACTAGGAGTCACCTACGAGCAGTACTTC | CASSVLGVTYEQYF
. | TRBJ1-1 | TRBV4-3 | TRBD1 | TGCGCCAGCAGCCTAGGGACGACAGGGGTCGGCACTGAAGCTTTCTTT | CASSLGTTGVGTEAFF
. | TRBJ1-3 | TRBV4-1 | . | TGCGCCAGCAGCCAAGATTTTGGGGGGGCATCTGGAAACACCATATATTTT | CASSQDFGGASGNTIYF
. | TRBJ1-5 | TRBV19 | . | TGTGCCAGTAGTATAGCCGACCGTATTAGCAATCAGCCCCAGCATTTT | CASSIADRISNQPQHF
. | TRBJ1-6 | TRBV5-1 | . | TGCGCCAGCAGCTTGGCTAGGGGTTTTGATTCACCCCTCCACTTT | CASSLARGFDSPLHF
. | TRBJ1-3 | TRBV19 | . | TGTGCCAGCCATCCCCCGGGTGGTGGAAACACCATATATTTT | CASHPPGGGNTIYF
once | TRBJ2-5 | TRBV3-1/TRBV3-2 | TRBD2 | TGTGCCAGCAGCCTACTAGCGGGGATGGTGGAGACCCAGTACTTC | CASSLLAGMVETQYF
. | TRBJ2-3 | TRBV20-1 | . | TGCAGTGCTAGTCCAGATACGCAGTATTTT | CSASPDTQYF
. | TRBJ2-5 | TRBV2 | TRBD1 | TGTGCCAGCAGTGAAAGGACAGGGGAGGGGACCCAGTACTTC | CASSERTGEGTQYF
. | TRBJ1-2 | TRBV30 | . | TGTGCCTGGATTTCCGGGGCTGACTATGGCTACACCTTC | CAWISGADYGYTF
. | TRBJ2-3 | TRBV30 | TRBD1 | TGTGCCTGGAGGGGACAGGGGGCAGGAGATACGCAGTATTTT | CAWRGQGAGDTQYF
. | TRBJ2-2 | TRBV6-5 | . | TGTGCCAGCAGTTACCTCCAGGGCGCCGGGGAGCTGTTTTTT | CASSYLQGAGELFF
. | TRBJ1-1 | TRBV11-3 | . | TGTGCCAGCAGCTTAGACTCCTCAGTGGGTGAAGCTTTCTTT | CASSLDSSVGEAFF
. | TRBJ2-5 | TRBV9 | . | TGTGCCAGCAGCGGCCAAGGGGAAGTGGAGACCCAGTACTTC | CASSGQGEVETQYF
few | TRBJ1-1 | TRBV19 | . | TGTGCCAGTAGTATTCCTTCCAGGGGGAACACTGAAGCTTTCTTT | CASSIPSRGNTEAFF
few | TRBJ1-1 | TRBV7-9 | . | TGTGCCAGCAGCTTAGCTGTGGGGTTGAACACTGAAGCTTTCTTT | CASSLAVGLNTEAFF